This TCR beta chain was documented in a study of T cell clonality in common variable immunodeficiency. Study-level findings and limits: The cause of increased CVID clonality remains unclear without subpopulation sequencing.

Trimming removed 2 bases at V and 5 bases at J, with 15 bases between. The length of the CDR3 is 15 residues. CDR1 and CDR2 (germline): SGHAT, FQNNGV. This clone was recorded at least ten times. Its antigen is unknown. The read terminates 3 residues ahead of where the CDR3 ends, so the germline J gene completes it. The assay was immunoSEQ multiplex PCR, and TCRdb's table has in-frame clones only and misses some. Singletons are absent from the sample, which has 75,000 to 85,000 clones. Sequenced: peripheral blood mononuclear cells. The clonotype originates from a person aged 18 to 75 in good health. This rearrangement joins TRBV11-2 to TRBJ2-5, with D maybe TRBD2 (7 bases). Here the CDR3 reads CASSLNSGGRETQYF. The part of the CDR3 DNA that was read is TGTGCCAGCAGCTTAAATTCCGGGGGGCGTGAGACC.